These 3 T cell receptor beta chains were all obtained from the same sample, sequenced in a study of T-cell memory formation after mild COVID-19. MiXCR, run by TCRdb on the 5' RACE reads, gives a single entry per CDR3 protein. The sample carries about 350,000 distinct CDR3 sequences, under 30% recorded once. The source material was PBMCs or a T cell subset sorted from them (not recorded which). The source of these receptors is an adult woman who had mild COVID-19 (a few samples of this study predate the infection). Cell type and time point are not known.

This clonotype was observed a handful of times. The CDR3 loop reads CASSPTSVHEQYF. Written as DNA, the CDR3 is TGTGCCAGCAGCCCAACTAGTGTCCACGAGCAGTACTTC. The chain is built from TRBV5-6 and TRBJ2-7, with D possibly being TRBD2 (5 bases). Trimming cost V 4 bases and J 5 bases, with 13 bases left between them. The CDR3 is 13 residues long. Germline V lookup: CDR1 SGHDT, CDR2 YYEEEE.

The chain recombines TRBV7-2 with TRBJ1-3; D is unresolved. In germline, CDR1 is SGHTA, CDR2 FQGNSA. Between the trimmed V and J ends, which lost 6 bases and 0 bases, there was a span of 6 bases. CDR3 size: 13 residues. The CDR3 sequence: CASRKASGNTIYF. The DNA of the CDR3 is TGTGCCAGCAGGAAGGCCTCTGGAAACACCATATATTTT.

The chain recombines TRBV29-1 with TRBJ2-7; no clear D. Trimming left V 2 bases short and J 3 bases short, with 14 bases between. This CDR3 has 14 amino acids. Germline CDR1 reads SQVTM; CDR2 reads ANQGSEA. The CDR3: CSVEYPGLDYEQYF. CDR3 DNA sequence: TGCAGCGTTGAATATCCAGGCTTAGACTACGAGCAGTACTTC.